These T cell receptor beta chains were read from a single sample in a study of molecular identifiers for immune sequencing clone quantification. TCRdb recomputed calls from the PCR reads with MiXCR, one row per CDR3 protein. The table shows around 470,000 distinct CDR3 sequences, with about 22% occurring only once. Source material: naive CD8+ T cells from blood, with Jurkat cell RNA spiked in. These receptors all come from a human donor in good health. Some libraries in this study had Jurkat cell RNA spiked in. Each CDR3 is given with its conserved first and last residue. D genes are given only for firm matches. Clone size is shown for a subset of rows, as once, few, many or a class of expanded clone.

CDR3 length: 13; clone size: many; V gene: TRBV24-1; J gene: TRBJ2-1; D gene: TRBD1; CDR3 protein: CATKDRGANEQFF; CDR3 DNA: TGTGCCACAAAAGACAGGGGCGCGAATGAGCAGTTCTTC
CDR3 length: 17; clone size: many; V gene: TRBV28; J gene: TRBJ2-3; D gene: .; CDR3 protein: CASSSPGTIGRTDTQYF; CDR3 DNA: TGTGCCAGCAGTTCCCCCGGGACGATAGGGCGCACAGATACGCAGTATTTT
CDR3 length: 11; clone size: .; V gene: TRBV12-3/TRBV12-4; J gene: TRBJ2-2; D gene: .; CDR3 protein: CASTETGELFF; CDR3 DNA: TGTGCCAGCACTGAGACCGGGGAGCTGTTTTTT
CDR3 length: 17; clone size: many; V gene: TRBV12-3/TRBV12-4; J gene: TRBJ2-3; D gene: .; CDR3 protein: CASSLVAGYVNTDTQYF; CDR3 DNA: TGTGCCAGCAGTTTAGTCGCAGGGTATGTGAACACAGATACGCAGTATTTT
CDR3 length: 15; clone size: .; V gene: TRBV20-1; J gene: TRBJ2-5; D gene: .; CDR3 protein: CSARDLRSIQETQYF; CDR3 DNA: TGCAGTGCTAGAGATCTTCGGTCAATTCAAGAGACCCAGTACTTC
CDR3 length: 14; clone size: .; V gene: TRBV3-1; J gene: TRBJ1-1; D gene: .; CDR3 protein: CASSPTFEADEAFF; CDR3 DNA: TGTGCCAGCAGCCCTACGTTCGAGGCGGATGAAGCTTTCTTT
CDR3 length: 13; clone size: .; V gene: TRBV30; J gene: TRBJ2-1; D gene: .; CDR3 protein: CAWRVGASNEQFF; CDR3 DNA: TGTGCCTGGAGAGTGGGGGCGAGCAATGAGCAGTTCTTC
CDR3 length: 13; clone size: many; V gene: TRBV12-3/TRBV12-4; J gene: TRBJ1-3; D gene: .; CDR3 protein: CASSPGLPDTIYF; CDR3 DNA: TGTGCCAGCAGCCCCGGGTTGCCCGACACCATATATTTT
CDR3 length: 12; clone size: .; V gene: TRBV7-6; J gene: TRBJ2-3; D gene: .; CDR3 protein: CASSPGQDTQYF; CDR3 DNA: TGTGCCAGCAGCCCCGGACAAGACACGCAGTATTTT
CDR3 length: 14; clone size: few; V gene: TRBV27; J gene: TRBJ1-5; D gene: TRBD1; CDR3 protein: CASSTTGGPWPQHF; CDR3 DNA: TGTGCCAGCAGTACCACAGGGGGGCCATGGCCCCAGCATTTT
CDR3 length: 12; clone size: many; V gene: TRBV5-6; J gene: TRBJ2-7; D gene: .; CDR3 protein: CASSRSHYEQYF; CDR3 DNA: TGTGCCAGCAGCCGCTCCCACTACGAGCAGTACTTC
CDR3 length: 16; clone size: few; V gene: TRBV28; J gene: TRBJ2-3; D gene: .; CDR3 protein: CATEALGLAGTDTQYF; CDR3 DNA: TGTGCCACCGAAGCTTTGGGGCTAGCCGGCACAGATACGCAGTATTTT
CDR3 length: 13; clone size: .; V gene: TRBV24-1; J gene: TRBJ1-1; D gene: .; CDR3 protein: CATSDGRGTEAFF; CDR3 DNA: TGTGCCACCAGTGATGGGAGAGGCACTGAAGCTTTCTTT
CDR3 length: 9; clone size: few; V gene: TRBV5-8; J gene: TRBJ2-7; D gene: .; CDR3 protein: CASRPEQYF; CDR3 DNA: TGTGCCAGCAGACCCGAGCAGTACTTC
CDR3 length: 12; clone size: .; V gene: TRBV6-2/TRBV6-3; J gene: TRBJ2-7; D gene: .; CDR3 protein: CATESLSYEQYF; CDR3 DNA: TGTGCCACCGAAAGCCTAAGCTACGAGCAGTACTTC
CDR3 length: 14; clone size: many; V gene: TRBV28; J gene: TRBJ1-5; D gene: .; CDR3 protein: CASSAVSSNQPQHF; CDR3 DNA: TGTGCCAGCAGTGCCGTGAGTAGCAATCAGCCCCAGCATTTT
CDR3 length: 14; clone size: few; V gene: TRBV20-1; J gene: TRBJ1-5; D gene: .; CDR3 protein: CSATTDVVNQPQHF; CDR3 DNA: TGCAGTGCTACGACCGACGTGGTCAATCAGCCCCAGCATTTT
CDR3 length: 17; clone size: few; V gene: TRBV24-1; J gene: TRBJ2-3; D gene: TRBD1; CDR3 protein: CATSAPNRGRRTDTQYF; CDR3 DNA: TGTGCCACCAGTGCCCCGAACAGGGGGCGCCGCACAGATACGCAGTATTTT
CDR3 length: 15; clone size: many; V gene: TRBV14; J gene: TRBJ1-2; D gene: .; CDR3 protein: CASSPSYGTGYGYTF; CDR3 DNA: TGTGCCAGCAGCCCCAGCTATGGTACGGGCTATGGCTACACCTTC
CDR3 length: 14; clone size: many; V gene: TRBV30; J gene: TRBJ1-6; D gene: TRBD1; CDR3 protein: CAWSPGQGNSPLHF; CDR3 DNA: TGTGCCTGGAGCCCGGGACAGGGAAATTCACCCCTCCACTTT
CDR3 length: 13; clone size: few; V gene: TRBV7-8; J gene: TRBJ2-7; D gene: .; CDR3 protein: CASSYLSGYEQYF; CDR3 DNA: TGTGCCAGCAGCTACCTCTCCGGCTACGAGCAGTACTTC
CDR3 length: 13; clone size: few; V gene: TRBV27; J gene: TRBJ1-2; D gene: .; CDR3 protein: CASGYSLNYGYTF; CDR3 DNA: TGTGCCAGCGGGTACTCTCTAAACTATGGCTACACCTTC
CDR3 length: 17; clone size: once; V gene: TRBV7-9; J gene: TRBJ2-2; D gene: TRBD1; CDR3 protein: CASSSPDRGPQGGGLFF; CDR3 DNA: TGTGCCAGCAGCTCCCCGGACAGGGGCCCCCAGGGCGGGGGGCTGTTTTTT
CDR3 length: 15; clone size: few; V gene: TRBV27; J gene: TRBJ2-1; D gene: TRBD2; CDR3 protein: CASYDGGGAYNEQFF; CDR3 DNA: TGTGCCAGCTACGATGGCGGGGGTGCCTACAATGAGCAGTTCTTC
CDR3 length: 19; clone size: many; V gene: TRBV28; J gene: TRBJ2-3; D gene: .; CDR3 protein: CASSFPRTGSITPTHTQYF; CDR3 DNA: TGTGCCAGCAGTTTCCCCCGGACGGGGTCCATTACCCCCACACATACGCAGTATTTT
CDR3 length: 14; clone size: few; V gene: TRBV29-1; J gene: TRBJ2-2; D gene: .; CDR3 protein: CSVETGQNTGELFF; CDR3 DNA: TGCAGCGTTGAGACAGGACAAAACACCGGGGAGCTGTTTTTT
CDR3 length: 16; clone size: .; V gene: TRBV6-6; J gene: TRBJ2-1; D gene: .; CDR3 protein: CASSYSRSGRNYEQFF; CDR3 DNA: TGTGCCAGCAGTTACTCGAGGAGTGGGAGGAACTATGAGCAGTTCTTC
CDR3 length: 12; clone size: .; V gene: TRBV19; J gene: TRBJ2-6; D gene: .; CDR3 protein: CVSVSGANVLTF; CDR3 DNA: TGTGTCAGTGTCTCTGGGGCCAACGTCCTGACTTTC
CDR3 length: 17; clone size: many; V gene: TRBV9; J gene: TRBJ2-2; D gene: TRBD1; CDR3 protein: CASIPRGDRVGTGELFF; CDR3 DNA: TGTGCCAGCATTCCCCGGGGCGACAGGGTGGGCACCGGGGAGCTGTTTTTT
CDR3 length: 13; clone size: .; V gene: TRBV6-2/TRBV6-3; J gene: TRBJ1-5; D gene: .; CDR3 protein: CASSTPKDQPQHF; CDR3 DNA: TGTGCCAGCAGTACCCCTAAGGATCAGCCCCAGCATTTT
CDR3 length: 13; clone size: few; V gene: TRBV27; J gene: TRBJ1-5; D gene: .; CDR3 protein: CASGWGASQPQHF; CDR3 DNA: TGTGCCAGCGGGTGGGGGGCAAGTCAGCCCCAGCATTTT
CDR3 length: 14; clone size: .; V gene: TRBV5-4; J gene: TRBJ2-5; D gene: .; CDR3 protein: CASSPADTMGTQYF; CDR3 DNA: TGTGCCAGCAGCCCAGCGGACACTATGGGGACCCAGTACTTC
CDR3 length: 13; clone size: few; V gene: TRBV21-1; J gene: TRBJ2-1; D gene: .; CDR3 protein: CASSREGPREQFF; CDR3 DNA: TGTGCCAGCAGCAGGGAGGGGCCCCGGGAGCAGTTCTTC
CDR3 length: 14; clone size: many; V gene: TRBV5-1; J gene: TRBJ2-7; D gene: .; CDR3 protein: CASSSGRESYEQYF; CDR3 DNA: TGCGCCAGCAGCTCGGGGAGAGAATCCTACGAGCAGTACTTC
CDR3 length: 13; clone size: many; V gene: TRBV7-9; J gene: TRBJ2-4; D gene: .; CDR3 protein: CASSLGGENIQYF; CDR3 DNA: TGTGCCAGCAGCTTAGGGGGGGAAAACATTCAGTACTTC
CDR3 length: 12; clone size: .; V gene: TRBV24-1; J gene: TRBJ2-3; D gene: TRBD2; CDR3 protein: CATGTRTDTQYF; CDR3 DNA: TGTGCCACGGGGACTAGGACAGATACGCAGTATTTT
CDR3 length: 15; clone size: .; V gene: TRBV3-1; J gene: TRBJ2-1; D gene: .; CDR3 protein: CASSHRGAGYNEQFF; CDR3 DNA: TGTGCCAGCAGCCACAGGGGAGCGGGGTACAATGAGCAGTTCTTC
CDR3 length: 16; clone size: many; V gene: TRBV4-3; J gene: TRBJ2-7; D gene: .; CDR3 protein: CASSQDHGTISDEQYF; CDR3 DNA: TGCGCCAGCAGCCAAGACCACGGGACAATCAGCGACGAGCAGTACTTC
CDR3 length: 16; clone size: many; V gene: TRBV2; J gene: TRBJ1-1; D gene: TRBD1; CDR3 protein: CASRGDREIKDTEAFF; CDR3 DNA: TGTGCCAGCAGGGGGGACAGGGAAATAAAGGACACTGAAGCTTTCTTT
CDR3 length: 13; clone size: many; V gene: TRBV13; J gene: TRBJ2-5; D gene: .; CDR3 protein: CASSLGTQETQYF; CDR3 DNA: TGTGCCAGCAGCTTAGGGACCCAAGAGACCCAGTACTTC
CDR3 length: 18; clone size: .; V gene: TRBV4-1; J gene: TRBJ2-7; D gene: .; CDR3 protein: CASSQALGPHGTTNEQYF; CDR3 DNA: TGCGCCAGCAGCCAAGCTCTAGGCCCGCATGGGACAACGAACGAGCAGTACTTC
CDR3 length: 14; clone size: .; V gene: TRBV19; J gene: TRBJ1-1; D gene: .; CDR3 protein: CASSIGVGGTEAFF; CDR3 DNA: TGTGCCAGTAGTATTGGGGTCGGGGGCACTGAAGCTTTCTTT